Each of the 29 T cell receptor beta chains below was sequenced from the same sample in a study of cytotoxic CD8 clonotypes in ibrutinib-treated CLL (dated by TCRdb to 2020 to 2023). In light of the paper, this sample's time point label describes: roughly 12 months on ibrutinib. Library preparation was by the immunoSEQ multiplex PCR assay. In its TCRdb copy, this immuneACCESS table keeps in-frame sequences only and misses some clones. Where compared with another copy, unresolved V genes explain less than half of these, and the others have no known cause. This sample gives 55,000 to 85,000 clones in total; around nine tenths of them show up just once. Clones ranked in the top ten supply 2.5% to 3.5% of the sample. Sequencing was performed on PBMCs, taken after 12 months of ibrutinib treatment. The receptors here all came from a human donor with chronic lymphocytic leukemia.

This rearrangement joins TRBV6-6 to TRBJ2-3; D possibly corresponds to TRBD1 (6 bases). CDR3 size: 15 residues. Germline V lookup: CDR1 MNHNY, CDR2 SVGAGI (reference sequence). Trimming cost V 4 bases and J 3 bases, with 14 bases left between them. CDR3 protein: CASSSAGEYTDTQYF. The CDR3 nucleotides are TGTGCCAGCAGTTCCGCAGGGGAATATACAGATACGCAGTATTTT.

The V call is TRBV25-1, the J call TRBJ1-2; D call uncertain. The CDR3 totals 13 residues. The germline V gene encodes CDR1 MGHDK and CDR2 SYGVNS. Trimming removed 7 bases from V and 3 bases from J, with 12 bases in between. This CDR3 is CASTSYGDYGYTF. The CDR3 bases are TGTGCCAGCACTAGTTATGGGGACTATGGCTACACCTTC.

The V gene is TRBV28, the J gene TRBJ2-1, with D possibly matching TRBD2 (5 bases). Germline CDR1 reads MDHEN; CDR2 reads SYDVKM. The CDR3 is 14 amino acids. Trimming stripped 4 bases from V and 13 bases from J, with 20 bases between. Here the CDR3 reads CASSSLERLILQFF. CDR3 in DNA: TGTGCCAGCAGTTCCCTTGAGCGGCTAATATTACAGTTCTTC.

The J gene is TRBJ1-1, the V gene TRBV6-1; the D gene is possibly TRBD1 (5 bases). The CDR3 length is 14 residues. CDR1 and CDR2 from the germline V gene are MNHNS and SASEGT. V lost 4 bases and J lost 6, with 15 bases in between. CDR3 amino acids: CASSGSGVAPEAFF. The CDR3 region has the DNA TGTGCCAGCAGTGGGTCGGGGGTTGCGCCTGAAGCTTTCTTT.

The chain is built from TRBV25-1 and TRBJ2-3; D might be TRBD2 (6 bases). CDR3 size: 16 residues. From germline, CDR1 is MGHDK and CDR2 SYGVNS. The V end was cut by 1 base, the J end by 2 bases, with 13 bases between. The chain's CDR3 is CASSELRRVDTDTQYF. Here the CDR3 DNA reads TGTGCCAGCAGTGAATTAAGGAGGGTTGACACAGATACGCAGTATTTT.

The CDR3 nucleotides read TGTGCCACCAAAAAGCCCCCGATGGACGAGCAGTACTTC. Protein sequence: CATKKPPMDEQYF. V gene TRBV27 combines with J gene TRBJ2-7; no clear D. The CDR3 length is 13 residues. Trimming took 10 bases from V and 5 from J, leaving 18 bases between them. The germline gives CDR1 MNHEY, CDR2 SMNVEV (reference sequence).

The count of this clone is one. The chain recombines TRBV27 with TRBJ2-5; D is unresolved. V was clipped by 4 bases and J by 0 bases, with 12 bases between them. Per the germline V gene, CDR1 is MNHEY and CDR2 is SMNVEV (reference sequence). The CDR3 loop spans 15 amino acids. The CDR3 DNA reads TGTGCCAGCAGTTCGTACCTCCAGTACCAAGAGACCCAGTACTTC. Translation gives CASSSYLQYQETQYF.

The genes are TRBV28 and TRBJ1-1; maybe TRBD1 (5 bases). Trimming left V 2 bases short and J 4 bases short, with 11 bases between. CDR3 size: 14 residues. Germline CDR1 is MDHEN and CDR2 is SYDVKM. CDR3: CASSLRDSTTEAFF. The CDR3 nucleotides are TGTGCCAGCAGTTTACGGGACTCTACCACTGAAGCTTTCTTT.

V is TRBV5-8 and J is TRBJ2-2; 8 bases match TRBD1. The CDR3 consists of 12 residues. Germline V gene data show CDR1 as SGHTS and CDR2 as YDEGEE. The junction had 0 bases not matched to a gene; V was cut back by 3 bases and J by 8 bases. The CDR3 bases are TGTGCCAGCAGCTGGGACAGGGGGGAGCTGTTTTTT. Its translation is CASSWDRGELFF.

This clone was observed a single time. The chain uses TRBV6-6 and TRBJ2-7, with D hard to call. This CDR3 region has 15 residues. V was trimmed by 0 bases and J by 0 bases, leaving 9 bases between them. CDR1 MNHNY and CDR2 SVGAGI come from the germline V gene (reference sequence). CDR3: CASSYSDRNSYEQYF. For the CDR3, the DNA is TGTGCCAGCAGTTACTCGGACCGAAACTCCTACGAGCAGTACTTC.

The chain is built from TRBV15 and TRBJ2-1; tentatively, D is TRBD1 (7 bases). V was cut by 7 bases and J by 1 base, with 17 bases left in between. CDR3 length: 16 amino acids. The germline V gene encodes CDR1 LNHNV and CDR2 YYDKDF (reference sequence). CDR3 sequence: CATNPRPGGSYNEQFF. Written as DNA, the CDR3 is TGTGCCACCAACCCCCGACCAGGGGGGTCCTACAATGAGCAGTTCTTC. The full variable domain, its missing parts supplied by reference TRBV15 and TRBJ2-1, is DAMVIQNPRYQVTQFGKPVTLSCSQTLNHNVMYWYQQKSSQAPKLLFHYYDKDFNNEADTPDNFQSRRPNTSFCFLDIRSPGLGDTAMYLCATNPRPGGSYNEQFFGPGTRLTVL.

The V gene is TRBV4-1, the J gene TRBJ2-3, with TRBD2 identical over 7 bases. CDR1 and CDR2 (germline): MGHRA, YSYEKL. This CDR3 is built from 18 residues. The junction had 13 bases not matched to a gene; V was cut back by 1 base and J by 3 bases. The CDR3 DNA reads TGCGCCAGCAGCCAAGTCGGGGCTAGCGGCATAGGGACAGATACGCAGTATTTT. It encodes CASSQVGASGIGTDTQYF.

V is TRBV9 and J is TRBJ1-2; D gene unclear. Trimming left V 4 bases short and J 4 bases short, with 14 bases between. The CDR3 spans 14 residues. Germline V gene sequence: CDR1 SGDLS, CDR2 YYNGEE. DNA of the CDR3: TGTGCCAGCAGCTTAGACGTAGCATTCTATGGCTACACCTTC. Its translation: CASSLDVAFYGYTF.

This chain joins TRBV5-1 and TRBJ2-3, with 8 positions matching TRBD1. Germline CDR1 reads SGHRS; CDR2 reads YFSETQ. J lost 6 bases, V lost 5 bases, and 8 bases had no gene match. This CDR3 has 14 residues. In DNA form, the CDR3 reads TGCGCCAGCAGTAGCAAGGACAGGGTCGATACGCAGTATTTT. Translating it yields CASSSKDRVDTQYF.

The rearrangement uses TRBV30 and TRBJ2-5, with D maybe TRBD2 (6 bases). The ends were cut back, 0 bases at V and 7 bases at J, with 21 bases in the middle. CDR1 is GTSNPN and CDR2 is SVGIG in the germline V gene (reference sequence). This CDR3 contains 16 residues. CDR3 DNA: TGTGCCTGGAGTGTACTAGCCGGGATTGGTCCGGGGACCCAGTACTTC. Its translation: CAWSVLAGIGPGTQYF.

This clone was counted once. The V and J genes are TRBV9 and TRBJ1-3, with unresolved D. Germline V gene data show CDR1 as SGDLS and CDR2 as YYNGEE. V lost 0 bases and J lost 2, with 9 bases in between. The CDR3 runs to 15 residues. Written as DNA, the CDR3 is TGTGCCAGCAGCGTAGGGAGGGATCCTGGAAACACCATATATTTT. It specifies CASSVGRDPGNTIYF.

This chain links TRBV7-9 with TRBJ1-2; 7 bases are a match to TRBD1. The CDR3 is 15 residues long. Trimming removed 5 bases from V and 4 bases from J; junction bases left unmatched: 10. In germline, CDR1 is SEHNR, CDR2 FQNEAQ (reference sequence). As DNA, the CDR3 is TGTGCCAGCAGCGTTGGACAGGCAGCTTTCTATGGCTACACCTTC. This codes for CASSVGQAAFYGYTF.

As DNA, the CDR3 is TGTGCCAGCCGGCGGGCAGGTGGGAATGAAAAACTGTTTTTT. Translation: CASRRAGGNEKLFF. J is TRBJ1-4 and V is TRBV7-9; D uncertain. CDR3 size: 14 residues. Trimming removed 8 bases from V and 5 bases from J, with 15 bases in between. The germline CDR1 and CDR2 sequences are SEHNR and FQNEAQ (reference sequence).

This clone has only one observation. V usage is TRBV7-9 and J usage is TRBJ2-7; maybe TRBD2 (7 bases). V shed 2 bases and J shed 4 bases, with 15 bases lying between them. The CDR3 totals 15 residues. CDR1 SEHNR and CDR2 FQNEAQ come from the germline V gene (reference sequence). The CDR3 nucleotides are TGTGCCAGCAGCTTAACGGGGGGCGCCGGTTACGAGCAGTACTTC. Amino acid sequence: CASSLTGGAGYEQYF.

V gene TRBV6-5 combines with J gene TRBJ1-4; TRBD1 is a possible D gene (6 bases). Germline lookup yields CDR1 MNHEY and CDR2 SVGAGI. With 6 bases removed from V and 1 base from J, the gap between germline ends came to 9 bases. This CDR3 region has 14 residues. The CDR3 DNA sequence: TGTGCCAGCAGACAACAGGGAACTAATGAAAAACTGTTTTTT. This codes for CASRQQGTNEKLFF.

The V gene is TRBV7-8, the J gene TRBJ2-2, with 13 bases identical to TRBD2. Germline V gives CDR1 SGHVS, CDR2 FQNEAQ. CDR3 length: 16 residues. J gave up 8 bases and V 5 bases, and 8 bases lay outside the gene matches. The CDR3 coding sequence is TGTGCCAGCAGCGAGAAGGGACTAGCGGGAAATGGGGAGCTGTTTTTT. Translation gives CASSEKGLAGNGELFF. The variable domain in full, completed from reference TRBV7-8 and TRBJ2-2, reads GAGVSQSPRYKVAKRGQDVALRCDPISGHVSLFWYQQALGQGPEFLTYFQNEAQLDKSGLPSDRFFAERPEGSVSTLKIQRTQQEDSAVYLCASSEKGLAGNGELFFGEGSRLTVL.

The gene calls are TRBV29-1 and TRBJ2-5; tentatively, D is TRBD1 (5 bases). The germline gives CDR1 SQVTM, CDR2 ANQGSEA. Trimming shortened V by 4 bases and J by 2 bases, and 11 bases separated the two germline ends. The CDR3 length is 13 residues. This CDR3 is CSVGTGRQETQYF. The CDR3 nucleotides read TGCAGCGTTGGTACAGGCCGTCAAGAGACCCAGTACTTC.

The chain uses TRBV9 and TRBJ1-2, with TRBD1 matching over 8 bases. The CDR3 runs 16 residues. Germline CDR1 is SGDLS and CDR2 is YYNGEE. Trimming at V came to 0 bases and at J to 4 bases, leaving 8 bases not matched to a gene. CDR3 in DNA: TGTGCCAGCAGCGTAGCCTCGGGACAGGATACCTATGGCTACACCTTC. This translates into CASSVASGQDTYGYTF.

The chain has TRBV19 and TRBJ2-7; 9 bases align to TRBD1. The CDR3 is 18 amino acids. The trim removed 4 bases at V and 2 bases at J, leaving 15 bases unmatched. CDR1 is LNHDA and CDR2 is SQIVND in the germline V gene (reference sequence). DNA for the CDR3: TGTGCCAGTAGTAGAAGGACAGGGGACGCTACAACCGCCTACGAGCAGTACTTC. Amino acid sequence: CASSRRTGDATTAYEQYF.

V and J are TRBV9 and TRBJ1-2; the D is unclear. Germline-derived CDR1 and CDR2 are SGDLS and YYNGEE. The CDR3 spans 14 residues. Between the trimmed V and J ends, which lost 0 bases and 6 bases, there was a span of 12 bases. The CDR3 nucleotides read TGTGCCAGCAGCGTAGCTCACAGCCGAAATGGCTACACCTTC. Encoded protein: CASSVAHSRNGYTF. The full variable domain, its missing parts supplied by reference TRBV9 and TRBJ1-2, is DSGVTQTPKHLITATGQRVTLRCSPRSGDLSVYWYQQSLDQGLQFLIQYYNGEERAKGNILERFSAQQFPDLHSELNLSSLELGDSALYFCASSVAHSRNGYTFGSGTRLTVV.

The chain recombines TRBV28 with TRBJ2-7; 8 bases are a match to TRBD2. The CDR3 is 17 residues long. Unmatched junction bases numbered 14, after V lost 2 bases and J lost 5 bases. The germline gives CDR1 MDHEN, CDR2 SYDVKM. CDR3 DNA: TGTGCCAGCAGTTTAGATACGGGAGGGCCTATTGTTCACGAGCAGTACTTC. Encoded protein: CASSLDTGGPIVHEQYF.

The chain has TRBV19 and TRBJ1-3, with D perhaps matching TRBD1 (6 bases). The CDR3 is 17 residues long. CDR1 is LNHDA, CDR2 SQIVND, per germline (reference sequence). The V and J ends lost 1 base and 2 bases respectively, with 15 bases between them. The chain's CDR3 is CASSIVGQAQPGNTIYF. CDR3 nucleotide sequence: TGTGCCAGTAGTATAGTGGGACAAGCTCAGCCTGGAAACACCATATATTTT.

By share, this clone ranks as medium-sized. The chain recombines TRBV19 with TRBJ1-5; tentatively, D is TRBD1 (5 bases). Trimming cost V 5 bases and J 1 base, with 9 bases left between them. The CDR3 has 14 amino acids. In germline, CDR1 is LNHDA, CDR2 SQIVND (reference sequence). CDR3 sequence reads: CASSYWGSNQPQHF. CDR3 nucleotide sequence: TGTGCCAGTAGTTATTGGGGGAGCAATCAGCCCCAGCATTTT. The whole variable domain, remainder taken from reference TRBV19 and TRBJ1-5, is DGGITQSPKYLFRKEGQNVTLSCEQNLNHDAMYWYRQDPGQGLRLIYYSQIVNDFQKGDIAEGYSVSREKKESFPLTVTSAQKNPTAFYLCASSYWGSNQPQHFGDGTRLSIL.

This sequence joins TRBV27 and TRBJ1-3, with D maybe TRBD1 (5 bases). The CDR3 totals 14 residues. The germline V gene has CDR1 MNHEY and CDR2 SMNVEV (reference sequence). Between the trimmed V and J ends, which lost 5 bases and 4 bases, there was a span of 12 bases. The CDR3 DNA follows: TGTGCCAGCAGTACGTTTGGGGGAGGAAACACCATATATTTT. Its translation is CASSTFGGGNTIYF.